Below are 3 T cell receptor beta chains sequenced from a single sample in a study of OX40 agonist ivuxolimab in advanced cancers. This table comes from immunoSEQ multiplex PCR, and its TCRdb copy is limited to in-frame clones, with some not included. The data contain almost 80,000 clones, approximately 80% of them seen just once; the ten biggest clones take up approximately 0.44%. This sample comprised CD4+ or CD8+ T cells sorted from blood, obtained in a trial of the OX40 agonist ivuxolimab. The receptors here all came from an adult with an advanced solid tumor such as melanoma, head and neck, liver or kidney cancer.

CDR3 region: CASSDQGSNQPQHF. The CDR3 nucleotides are TGTGCCAGCAGCGACCAGGGGTCCAATCAGCCCCAGCATTTT. The chain recombines TRBV7-3 with TRBJ1-5; TRBD1 is a possible D gene (6 bases). Trimming stripped 5 bases from V and 3 bases from J, with 11 bases between. In germline, CDR1 is SGHTA, CDR2 FQGTGA. This CDR3 is 14 amino acids long.

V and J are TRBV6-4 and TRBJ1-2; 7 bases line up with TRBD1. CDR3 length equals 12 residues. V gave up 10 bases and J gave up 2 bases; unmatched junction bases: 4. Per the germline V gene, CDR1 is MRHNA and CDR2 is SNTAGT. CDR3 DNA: TGTGCCACCCACAGGGGCAACTATGGCTACACCTTC. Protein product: CATHRGNYGYTF.

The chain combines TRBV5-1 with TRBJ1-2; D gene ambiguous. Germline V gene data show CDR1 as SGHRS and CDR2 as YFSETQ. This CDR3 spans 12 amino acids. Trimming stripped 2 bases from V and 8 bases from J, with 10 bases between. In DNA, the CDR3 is TGCGCCAGCAGCTTAAGCCTTGGCGGCTACACCTTC. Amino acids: CASSLSLGGYTF.